The 17 T cell receptor beta chains below all came from one sample that was sequenced in a study of T-cell reconstitution after alpha-beta-depleted transplantation in children. Preparation of the TCRbeta library used unique molecular identifiers. Each CDR3 protein is one row after TCRdb ran MiXCR on the PCR reads. The repertoire holds 700,000 to 850,000 distinct CDR3 sequences, about 16% seen once, with 5% in the top ten. The specimen comprised PBMCs, mostly from graft donor cells, sampled 360 days after TCRalphabeta/CD19-depleted stem cell transplant. Receptors were obtained from a male patient younger than 18 who had a stem cell transplant for acute lymphoblastic leukemia, so the T cells may come from the graft donor.

The gene calls are TRBV20-1 and TRBJ2-3; D ambiguous. The CDR3 consists of 14 residues. Germline lookup yields CDR1 DFQATT and CDR2 SNEGSKA (reference sequence). V lost 2 bases to trimming and J lost 2 bases, with 11 bases between them. The CDR3 DNA reads as TGCAGTGCTAGATCTGCGGTTCACACAGATACGCAGTATTTT. Translating it yields CSARSAVHTDTQYF.

This chain links TRBV19 with TRBJ1-1; D unresolved. Trimming took 1 base from V and 5 from J, leaving 8 bases between them. Germline V CDR1 and CDR2: LNHDA, SQIVND (reference sequence). This CDR3 has 13 residues. CDR3 sequence (DNA): TGTGCCAGTAGTATAGGTCTGGGGACTGAAGCTTTCTTT. Translation: CASSIGLGTEAFF.

This clonotype was counted a few times. The chain has TRBV28 and TRBJ2-7; 7 positions match TRBD2. The CDR3 is made up of 14 amino acids. The V segment lost 6 bases and the J segment 3 bases; nucleotides outside the gene matches: 8. Germline CDR1 MDHEN, CDR2 SYDVKM. The CDR3: CASSSGLTLYEQYF. CDR3 bases: TGTGCCAGCAGCTCGGGACTAACTCTCTACGAGCAGTACTTC.

The CDR3 is CASSIGFGRELFF. The CDR3 DNA follows: TGTGCCAGTAGTATAGGCTTCGGCAGGGAGCTGTTTTTT. The genes are TRBV19 and TRBJ2-2; the D is unclear. V lost 1 base to trimming and J lost 9 bases, with 9 bases between them. CDR3 size: 13 residues. Germline V CDR1 and CDR2: LNHDA, SQIVND (reference sequence).

This clonotype occurred a few times. This sequence joins TRBV20-1 and TRBJ2-7; 9 bases are shared with TRBD1. This CDR3 is 14 amino acids long. The J segment lost 1 base and the V segment lost 3 bases, leaving 4 bases of the junction unmatched. Germline V gives CDR1 DFQATT, CDR2 SNEGSKA (reference sequence). CDR3 DNA sequence: TGCAGTGCTAGGGCCGGGACAGGGTCCTACGAGCAGTACTTC. It translates to CSARAGTGSYEQYF.

This clonotype was detected a few times. The rearrangement uses TRBV6-2 or TRBV6-3 and TRBJ2-1; 11 bases are a match to TRBD1. Unmatched junction bases numbered 9, after V lost 5 bases and J lost 9 bases. There are 15 residues in the CDR3. Per germline, CDR1 MNHEY and CDR2 SVGEGT. In DNA form, the CDR3 reads TGTGCCAGCAGTCGTCCCGGGACAGGGGGACGTGAGCAGTTCTTC. The encoded protein is CASSRPGTGGREQFF.

This clonotype was detected a few times. The J gene is TRBJ2-6, the V gene TRBV12-3 or TRBV12-4, with unresolved D. Trimming shortened V by 2 bases and J by 0 bases, and 14 bases separated the two germline ends. The CDR3 covers 18 residues. The CDR3 region has the DNA TGTGCCAGCAGTTTACTCTTGTGGCCCGACTCTGGGGCCAACGTCCTGACTTTC. Residues: CASSLLLWPDSGANVLTF.

The chain links TRBV2 to TRBJ1-2; 8 bases fit TRBD1. The CDR3 covers 17 residues. Trimming removed 6 bases from V and 4 bases from J; junction bases left unmatched: 16. The germline V gene encodes CDR1 SNHLY and CDR2 FYNNEI. CDR3 in DNA: TGTGCCAGCAGGGAACGGGGACTGACACAGGGGGGCTATGGCTACACCTTC. It translates to CASRERGLTQGGYGYTF.

The table lists this clonotype with a few counts. CDR3: CASSSRWGHPYEQYF. The CDR3 nucleotides are TGTGCCAGCAGCTCCCGATGGGGCCACCCCTACGAGCAGTACTTC. The chain links TRBV11-2 to TRBJ2-7; tentatively, D is TRBD1 (5 bases). From germline, CDR1 is SGHAT and CDR2 FQNNGV. CDR3 size: 15 residues. V was cut by 4 bases and J by 2 bases, with 15 bases left in between. Based on the CDR3 plus reference TRBV11-2 and TRBJ2-7, the full variable domain is EAGVAQSPRYKIIEKRQSVAFWCNPISGHATLYWYQQILGQGPKLLIQFQNNGVVDDSQLPKDRFSAERLKGVDSTLKIQPAKLEDSAVYLCASSSRWGHPYEQYFGPGTRLTVT.

This clonotype has only a few counts. The gene calls are TRBV9 and TRBJ2-3, with 13 bases aligning to TRBD2. This CDR3 is built from 15 residues. Germline assignment: CDR1 SGDLS and CDR2 YYNGEE. The J segment lost 10 bases and the V segment lost 4 bases, leaving 9 bases of the junction unmatched. The CDR3 spells CASSPRTSGGHPQYF. The CDR3 DNA reads as TGTGCCAGCAGCCCCAGGACTAGCGGGGGACATCCGCAGTATTTT. Complete variable domain (other parts from reference TRBV9 and TRBJ2-3): DSGVTQTPKHLITATGQRVTLRCSPRSGDLSVYWYQQSLDQGLQFLIQYYNGEERAKGNILERFSAQQFPDLHSELNLSSLELGDSALYFCASSPRTSGGHPQYFGPGTRLTVL.

In its sample, this clonotype was seen a few times. This rearrangement joins TRBV27 to TRBJ2-3, with 12 nucleotides matching TRBD2. Germline V CDR1 and CDR2: MNHEY, SMNVEV (reference sequence). V shed 4 bases and J 6 bases; nucleotides not matched to a gene: 11. CDR3 length: 17 residues. CDR3 residues: CASSSISTSGSRDTQYF. For the CDR3, the DNA is TGTGCCAGCAGTTCTATATCGACTAGCGGGAGTCGGGATACGCAGTATTTT.

The J gene is TRBJ2-2, the V gene TRBV3-1, with TRBD2 matching over 10 bases. The CDR3 loop spans 12 amino acids. V lost 8 bases and J lost 7; bases outside the gene matches: 1. Germline CDR1 reads LGHDT; CDR2 reads YNNKEL (reference sequence). CDR3 nucleotide sequence: TGTGCCAGCCTAGCGGGAGTCGGGGAGCTGTTTTTT. Its protein product is CASLAGVGELFF. Together with reference TRBV3-1 and TRBJ2-2, the CDR3 gives the full variable domain: DTAVSQTPKYLVTQMGNDKSIKCEQNLGHDTMYWYKQDSKKFLKIMFSYNNKELIINETVPNRFSPKSPDKAHLNLHINSLELGDSAVYFCASLAGVGELFFGEGSRLTVL.

A few counts support this clonotype. The gene calls are TRBV5-4 and TRBJ2-6; 8 bases line up with TRBD2. The CDR3 is 17 residues long. CDR1 and CDR2 (germline): SGHNT, YYREEE (reference sequence). Trimming took 1 base from V and 1 from J; bases not matched to a gene: 4. In nucleotides, the CDR3 is TGTGCCAGCAGCTTGTTAGCGGGGAATTCTGGGGCCAACGTCCTGACTTTC. Translation gives CASSLLAGNSGANVLTF.

The chain carries TRBV18 and TRBJ1-5; D is perhaps TRBD1 (5 bases). Germline loops: CDR1 KGHSH, CDR2 LQKENI. This CDR3 is 16 amino acids long. V was trimmed by 0 bases and J by 3 bases, leaving 12 bases between them. The CDR3 sequence is CASSPPWGSLNQPQHF. As DNA, the CDR3 is TGTGCCAGCTCACCACCGTGGGGGTCCCTCAATCAGCCCCAGCATTTT.

This clonotype was counted ten times or more. V is TRBV5-1 and J is TRBJ2-7; 7 bases are a match to TRBD2. The CDR3 has 16 amino acids. CDR1 and CDR2 (germline): SGHRS, YFSETQ. The ends lost 0 bases at V and 2 bases at J; junction bases unmatched: 8. CDR3 in amino acids: CASSLGGAGRAYEQYF. The CDR3 nucleotides read TGCGCCAGCAGCTTGGGAGGAGCGGGACGGGCCTACGAGCAGTACTTC.

This clonotype was seen repeatedly, ten times or more. The chain has TRBV15 and TRBJ1-4, with a tentative D call TRBD1 (6 bases). The CDR3 runs 16 residues. The V and J ends lost 3 bases and 1 base respectively, with 12 bases between them. Germline assignment: CDR1 LNHNV and CDR2 YYDKDF (reference sequence). The CDR3 here is CATSRQPTGTNEKLFF. CDR3 DNA: TGTGCCACCAGCAGGCAACCGACAGGAACTAATGAAAAACTGTTTTTT.

This clonotype was seen at least ten times. The chain recombines TRBV12-3 or TRBV12-4 with TRBJ2-1; TRBD2 agrees at 12 bases. The CDR3 is made up of 18 amino acids. Trimming took 2 bases from V and 6 from J; bases not matched to a gene: 11. CDR3 protein: CASSLNKGGTSGFNEQFF. The CDR3 coding sequence is TGTGCCAGCAGTTTAAATAAGGGGGGGACTAGCGGGTTCAATGAGCAGTTCTTC.